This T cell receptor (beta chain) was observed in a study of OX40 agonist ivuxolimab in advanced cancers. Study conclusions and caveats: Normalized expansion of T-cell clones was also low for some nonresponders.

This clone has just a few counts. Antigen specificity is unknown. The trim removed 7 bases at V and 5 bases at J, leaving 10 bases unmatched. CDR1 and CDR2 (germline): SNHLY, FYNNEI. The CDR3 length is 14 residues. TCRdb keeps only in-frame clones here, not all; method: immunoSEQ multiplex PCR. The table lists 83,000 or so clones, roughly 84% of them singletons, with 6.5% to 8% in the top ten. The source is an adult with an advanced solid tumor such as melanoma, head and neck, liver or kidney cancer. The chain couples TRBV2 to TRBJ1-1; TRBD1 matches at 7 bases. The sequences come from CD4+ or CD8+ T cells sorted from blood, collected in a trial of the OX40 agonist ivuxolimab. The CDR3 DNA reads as TGTGCCAGCATCCAGGGGGAAGTAGGGACTGAAGCTTTCTTT. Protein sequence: CASIQGEVGTEAFF.